This T cell receptor beta chain comes out of a study of blood T cell repertoires in COVID-19. Authors' analysis steps: Nucleated cell counts were estimated from reference gene primer amplification. The protocol was immunoSEQ multiplex PCR, while the TCRdb copy is restricted to in-frame clones and leaves out a portion. D and trimming come from the DNA, and the V and J calls and clone size come from that table. The data contain hundreds of thousands of clones, 80% to 90% of them seen just once; the ten biggest clones take up 0.8% to 0.85%. Germline CDR1 and CDR2: LNHDA and SQIVND (reference sequence). V shed 10 bases, J shed 0 bases, and the junction held 3 bases outside the gene matches. CDR3 length: 13 amino acids. In this sample, this clone turned up once.

This sequence originates from a man between 18 and 29 years old with COVID-19, enrolled during active disease. The chain links TRBV19 to TRBJ1-5; 7 bases agree with TRBD1. The specimen was peripheral blood. DNA for the CDR3: TGTGCCATCGGGACAGATAGCAATCAGCCCCAGCATTTT. Translating gives CAIGTDSNQPQHF.